Here is one TCR beta chain with its context. This record belongs to a study of Tregs in tolerant kidney transplant recipients. The germline gives CDR1 SGDLS, CDR2 YYNGEE. The V segment lost 0 bases and the J segment 8 bases; nucleotides outside the gene matches: 6. The CDR3 spans 15 residues. Generated by immunoSEQ multiplex PCR, the TCRdb table keeps only in-frame clones and is missing some. Among about 66,000 clones listed, roughly 89% were seen once. This sample comprised CD8+ T cells from blood, obtained before the transplant. The TCR originated in a human donor who received a combined kidney and bone marrow transplant. The chain has TRBV9 and TRBJ2-1; 9 bases are a match to TRBD1. The CDR3 coding sequence is TGTGCCAGCAGCGTAGAGGGACAGGGTTTTGATGAGCAGTTCTTC. Translated: CASSVEGQGFDEQFF.